This section outlines one T cell receptor (beta chain) sequence together with its context. What it binds is not known. The V gene's germline CDR1 is SEHNR and CDR2 FQNEAQ (reference sequence). CDR3 length equals 17 residues. V was pared by 3 bases and J by 7 bases, with 15 bases of the junction left unmatched. The sequencing template was cDNA reverse transcribed from extracted RNA. The method was immunoSEQ multiplex PCR; TCRdb's version includes in-frame clones alone and lacks a portion of them. This table has more than 75,000 clones, roughly two fifths appearing once. The data are from a study of CD8+ T cells in alopecia areata. Study observations and caveats: Researchers reported that TCR sharing among patients proved less clear than in mice, possibly HLA-linked.

Sequencing was performed on CD4+ T cells sorted from blood. The clonotype was recovered from a human donor with alopecia areata. This sequence joins TRBV7-9 and TRBJ1-5, with 7 nucleotides matching TRBD1. Here the CDR3 DNA reads TGTGCCAGCAGCTTGGGGGCAGGGGGGACTGGTGGACAGCCCCAGCATTTT. It specifies CASSLGAGGTGGQPQHF.